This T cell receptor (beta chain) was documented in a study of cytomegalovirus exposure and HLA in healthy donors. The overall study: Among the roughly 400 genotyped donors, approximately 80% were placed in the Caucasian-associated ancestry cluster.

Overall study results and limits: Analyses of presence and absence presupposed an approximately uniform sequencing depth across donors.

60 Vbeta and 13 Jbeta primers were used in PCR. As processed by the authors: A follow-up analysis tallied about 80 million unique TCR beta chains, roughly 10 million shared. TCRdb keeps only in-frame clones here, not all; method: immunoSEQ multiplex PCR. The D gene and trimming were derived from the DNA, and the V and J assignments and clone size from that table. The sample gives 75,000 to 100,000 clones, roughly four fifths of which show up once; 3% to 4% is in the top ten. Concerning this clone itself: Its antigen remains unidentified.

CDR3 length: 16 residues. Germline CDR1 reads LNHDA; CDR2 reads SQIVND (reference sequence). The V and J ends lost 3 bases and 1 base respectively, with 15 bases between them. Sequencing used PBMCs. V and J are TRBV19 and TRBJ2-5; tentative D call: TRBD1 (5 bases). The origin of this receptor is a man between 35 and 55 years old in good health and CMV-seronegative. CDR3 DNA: TGTGCCAGTAGTATCATGAAGGACACACCCCAAGAGACCCAGTACTTC. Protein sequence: CASSIMKDTPQETQYF.